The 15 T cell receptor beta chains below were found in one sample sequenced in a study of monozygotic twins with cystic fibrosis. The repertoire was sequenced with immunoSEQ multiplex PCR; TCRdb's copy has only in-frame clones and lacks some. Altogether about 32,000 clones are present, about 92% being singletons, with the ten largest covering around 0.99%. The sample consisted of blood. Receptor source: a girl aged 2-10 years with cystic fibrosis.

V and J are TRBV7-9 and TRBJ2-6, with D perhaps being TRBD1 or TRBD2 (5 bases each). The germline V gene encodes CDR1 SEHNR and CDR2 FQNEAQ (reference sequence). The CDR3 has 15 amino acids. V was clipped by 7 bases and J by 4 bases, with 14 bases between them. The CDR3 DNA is TGTGCCAGCACCGGTGAAAGGGACGGGGCCAACGTCCTGACTTTC. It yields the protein CASTGERDGANVLTF.

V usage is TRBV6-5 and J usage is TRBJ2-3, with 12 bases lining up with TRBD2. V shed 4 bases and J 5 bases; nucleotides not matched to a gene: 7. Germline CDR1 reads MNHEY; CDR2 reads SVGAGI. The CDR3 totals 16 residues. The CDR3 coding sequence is TGTGCCAGCAGTTCTCTAGCGGGAGGGGGGGGAGATACGCAGTATTTT. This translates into CASSSLAGGGGDTQYF.

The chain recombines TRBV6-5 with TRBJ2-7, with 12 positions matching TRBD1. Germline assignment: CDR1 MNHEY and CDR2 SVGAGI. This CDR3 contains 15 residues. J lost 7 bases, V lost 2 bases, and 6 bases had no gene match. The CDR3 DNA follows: TGTGCCAGCAGTTACCAACGGGACAGGGGGCGAGAGCAGTACTTC. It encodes CASSYQRDRGREQYF.

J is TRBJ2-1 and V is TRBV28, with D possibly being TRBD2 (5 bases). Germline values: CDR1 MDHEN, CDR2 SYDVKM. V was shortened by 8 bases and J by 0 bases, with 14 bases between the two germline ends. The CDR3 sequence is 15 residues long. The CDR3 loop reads CASRTPESSYNEQFF. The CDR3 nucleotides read TGTGCCAGCCGGACTCCGGAGAGCTCCTACAATGAGCAGTTCTTC.

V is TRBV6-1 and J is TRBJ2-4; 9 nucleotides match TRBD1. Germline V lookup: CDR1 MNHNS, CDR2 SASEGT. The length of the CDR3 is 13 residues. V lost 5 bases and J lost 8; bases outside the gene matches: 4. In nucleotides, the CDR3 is TGTGCCAGCAGTCCTCGGACAGGGGACATTCAGTACTTC. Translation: CASSPRTGDIQYF.

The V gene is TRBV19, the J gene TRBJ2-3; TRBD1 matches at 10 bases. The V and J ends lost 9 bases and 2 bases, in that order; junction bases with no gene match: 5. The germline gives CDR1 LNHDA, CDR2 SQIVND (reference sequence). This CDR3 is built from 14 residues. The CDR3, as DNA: TGTGCCAGACTAGACAGGGGGCCCACAGATACGCAGTATTTT. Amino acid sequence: CARLDRGPTDTQYF.

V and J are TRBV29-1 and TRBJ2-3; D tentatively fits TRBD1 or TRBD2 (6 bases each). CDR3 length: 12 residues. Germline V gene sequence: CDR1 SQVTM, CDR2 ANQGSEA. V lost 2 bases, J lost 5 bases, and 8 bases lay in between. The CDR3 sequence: CSVERGQDTQYF. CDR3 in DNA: TGCAGCGTTGAACGGGGGCAAGATACGCAGTATTTT.

The CDR3 nucleotides read TGTGCCAGCAGTTACGACGCTAACGAGCAGTACTTC. Its protein is CASSYDANEQYF. The gene calls are TRBV6-5 and TRBJ2-7; D is uncertain. Germline V CDR1 and CDR2: MNHEY, SVGAGI. Trimming stripped 2 bases from V and 5 bases from J, with 7 bases between. This CDR3 is built from 12 residues.

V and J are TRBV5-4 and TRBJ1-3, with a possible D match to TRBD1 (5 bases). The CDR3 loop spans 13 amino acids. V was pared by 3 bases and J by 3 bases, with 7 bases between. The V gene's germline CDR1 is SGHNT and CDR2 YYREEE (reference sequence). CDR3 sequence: CASSYGGGNTIYF. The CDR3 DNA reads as TGTGCCAGCAGCTATGGGGGTGGAAACACCATATATTTT.

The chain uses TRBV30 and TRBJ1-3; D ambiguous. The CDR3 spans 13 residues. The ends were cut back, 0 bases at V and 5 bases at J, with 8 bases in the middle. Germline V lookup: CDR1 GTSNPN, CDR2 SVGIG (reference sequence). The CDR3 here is CAWSVSDRNTIYF. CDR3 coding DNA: TGTGCCTGGAGTGTAAGTGACCGAAACACCATATATTTT.

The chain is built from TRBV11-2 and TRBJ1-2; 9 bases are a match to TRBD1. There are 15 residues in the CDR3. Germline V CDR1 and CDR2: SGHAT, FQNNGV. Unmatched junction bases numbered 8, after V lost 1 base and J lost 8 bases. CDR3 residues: CASSLVWDRASGYTF. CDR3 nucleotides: TGTGCCAGCAGCTTAGTCTGGGACAGGGCGAGCGGCTACACCTTC.

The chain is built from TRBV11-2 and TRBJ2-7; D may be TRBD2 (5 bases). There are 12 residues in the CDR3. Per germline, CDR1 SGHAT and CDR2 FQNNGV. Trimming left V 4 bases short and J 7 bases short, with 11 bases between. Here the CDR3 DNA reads TGTGCCAGCAGCTACGACCCGGGGGAGCAGTACTTC. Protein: CASSYDPGEQYF.

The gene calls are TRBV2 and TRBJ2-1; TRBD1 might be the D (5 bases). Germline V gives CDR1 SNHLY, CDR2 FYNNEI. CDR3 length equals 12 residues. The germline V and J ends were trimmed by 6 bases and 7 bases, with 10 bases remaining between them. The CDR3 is CASSQDRNEQFF. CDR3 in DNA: TGTGCCAGCAGCCAAGACAGAAATGAGCAGTTCTTC.

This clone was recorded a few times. CDR3 in amino acids: CASRGNSHQETQYF. CDR3 DNA sequence: TGTGCCAGCAGGGGGAACAGCCACCAAGAGACCCAGTACTTC. This chain joins TRBV5-4 and TRBJ2-5; no clear D gene. This CDR3 is 14 amino acids long. V was shortened by 5 bases and J by 0 bases, with 11 bases between the two germline ends. The germline V gene has CDR1 SGHNT and CDR2 YYREEE (reference sequence).

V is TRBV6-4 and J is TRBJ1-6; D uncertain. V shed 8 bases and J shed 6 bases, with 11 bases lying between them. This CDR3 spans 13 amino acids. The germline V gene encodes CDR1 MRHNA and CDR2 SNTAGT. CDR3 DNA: TGTGCCAGCCCCGACACGCCTAATTCACCCCTCCACTTT. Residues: CASPDTPNSPLHF.